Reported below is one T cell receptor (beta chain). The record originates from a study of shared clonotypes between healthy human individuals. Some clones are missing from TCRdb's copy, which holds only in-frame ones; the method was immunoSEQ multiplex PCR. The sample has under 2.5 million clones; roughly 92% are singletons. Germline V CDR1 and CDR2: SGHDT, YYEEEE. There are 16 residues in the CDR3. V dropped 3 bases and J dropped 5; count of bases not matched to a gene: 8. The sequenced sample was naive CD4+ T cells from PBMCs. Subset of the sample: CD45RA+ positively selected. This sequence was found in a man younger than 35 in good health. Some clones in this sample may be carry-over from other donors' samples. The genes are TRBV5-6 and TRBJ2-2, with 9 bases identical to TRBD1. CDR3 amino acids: CASSSPRGTGTGELFF. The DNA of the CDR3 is TGTGCCAGCAGCTCGCCCCGGGGGACAGGGACCGGGGAGCTGTTTTTT.